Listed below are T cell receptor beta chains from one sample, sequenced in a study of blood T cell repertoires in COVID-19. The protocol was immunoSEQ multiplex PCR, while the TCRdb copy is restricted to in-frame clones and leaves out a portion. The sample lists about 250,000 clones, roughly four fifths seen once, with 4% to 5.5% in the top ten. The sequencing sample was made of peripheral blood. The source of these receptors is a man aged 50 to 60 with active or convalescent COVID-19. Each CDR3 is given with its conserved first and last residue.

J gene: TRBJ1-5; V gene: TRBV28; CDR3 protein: CASSLGQYNQPQHF
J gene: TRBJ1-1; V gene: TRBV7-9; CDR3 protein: CASSFSWGRAEAFF
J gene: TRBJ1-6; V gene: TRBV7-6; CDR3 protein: CASSLVSGNNSPLHF
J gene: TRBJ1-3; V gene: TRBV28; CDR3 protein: CASSPQGLENTIYF
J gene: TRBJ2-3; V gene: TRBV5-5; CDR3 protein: CASSLVPGPDTQYF
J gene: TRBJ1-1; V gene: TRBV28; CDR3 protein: CATRQGQGAFF
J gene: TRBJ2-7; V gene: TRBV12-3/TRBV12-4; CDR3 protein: CASSPGQGLEQYF
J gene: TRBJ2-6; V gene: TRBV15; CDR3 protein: CATSRDYGSGSGSSGANVLTF
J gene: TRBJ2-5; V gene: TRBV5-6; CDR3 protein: CASSLAGQGRETQYF
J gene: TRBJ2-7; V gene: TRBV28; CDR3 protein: CASSLSSRGGNEQYF
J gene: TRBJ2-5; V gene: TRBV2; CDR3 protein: CASTRTSGNLGTQYF
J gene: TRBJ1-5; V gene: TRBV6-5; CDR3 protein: CASSSYIYQPQHF
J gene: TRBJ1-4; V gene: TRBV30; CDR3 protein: CAWSVYSTTNEKLFF
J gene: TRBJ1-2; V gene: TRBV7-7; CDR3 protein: CASSLARVNYGYTF
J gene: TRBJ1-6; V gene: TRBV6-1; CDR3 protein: CASSDVPGGGSPLHF
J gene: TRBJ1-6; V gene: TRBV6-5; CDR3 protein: CASSRQGRGNSPLHF
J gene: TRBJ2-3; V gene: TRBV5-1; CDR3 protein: CASNLAGGGRTDTQYF
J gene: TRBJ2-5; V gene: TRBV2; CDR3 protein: CASSEGQGESGKETQYF
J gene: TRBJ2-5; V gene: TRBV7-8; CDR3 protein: CACGLWERETQYF
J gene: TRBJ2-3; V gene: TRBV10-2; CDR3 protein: CASSESRGGRTDTQYF
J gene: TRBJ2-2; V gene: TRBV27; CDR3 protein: CASSGQGAGELFF
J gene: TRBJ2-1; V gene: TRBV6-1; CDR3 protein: CASSERYNEQFF
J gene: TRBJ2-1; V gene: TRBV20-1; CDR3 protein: CSASALAGALNEQFF
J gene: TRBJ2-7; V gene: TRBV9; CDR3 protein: CASSVSGGRSYEQYF
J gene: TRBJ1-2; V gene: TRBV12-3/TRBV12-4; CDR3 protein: CASSKQGYGYTF
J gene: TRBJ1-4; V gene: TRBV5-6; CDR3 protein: CASSLAGGANEKLFF
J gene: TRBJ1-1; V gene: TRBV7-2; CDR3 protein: CASRLGGRGLNTEAFF
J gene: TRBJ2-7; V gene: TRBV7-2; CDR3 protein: CASSFGGTGAYEQYF
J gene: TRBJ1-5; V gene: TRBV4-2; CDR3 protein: CASSQGTGGEQPQHF
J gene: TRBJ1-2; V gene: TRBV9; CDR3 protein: CASSVAGGAYGYTF
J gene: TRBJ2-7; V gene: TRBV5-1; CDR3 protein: CASSPSPTGDEQYF
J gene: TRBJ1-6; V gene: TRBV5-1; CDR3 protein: CASSPGSGNSPLHF
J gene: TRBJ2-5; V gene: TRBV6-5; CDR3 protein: CASKPGGRETQYF
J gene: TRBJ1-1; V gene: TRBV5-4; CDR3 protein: CASSPGQANTEAFF
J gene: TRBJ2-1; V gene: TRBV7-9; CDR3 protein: CASSSGTSAYNEQFF
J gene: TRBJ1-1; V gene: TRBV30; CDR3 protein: CAWTDRSTGANTEAFF
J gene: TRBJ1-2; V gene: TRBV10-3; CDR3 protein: CAISEDRAAGYTF
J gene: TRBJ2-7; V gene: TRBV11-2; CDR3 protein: CASSLEGTTSYEQYF
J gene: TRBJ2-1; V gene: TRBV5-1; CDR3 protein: CASSLGADRVGNEQFF
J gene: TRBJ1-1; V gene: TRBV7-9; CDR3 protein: CASRPLGGNTEAFF
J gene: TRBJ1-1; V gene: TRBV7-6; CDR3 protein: CASSLAERAEAFF
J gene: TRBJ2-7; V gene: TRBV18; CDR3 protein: CASFHNREHEQYF